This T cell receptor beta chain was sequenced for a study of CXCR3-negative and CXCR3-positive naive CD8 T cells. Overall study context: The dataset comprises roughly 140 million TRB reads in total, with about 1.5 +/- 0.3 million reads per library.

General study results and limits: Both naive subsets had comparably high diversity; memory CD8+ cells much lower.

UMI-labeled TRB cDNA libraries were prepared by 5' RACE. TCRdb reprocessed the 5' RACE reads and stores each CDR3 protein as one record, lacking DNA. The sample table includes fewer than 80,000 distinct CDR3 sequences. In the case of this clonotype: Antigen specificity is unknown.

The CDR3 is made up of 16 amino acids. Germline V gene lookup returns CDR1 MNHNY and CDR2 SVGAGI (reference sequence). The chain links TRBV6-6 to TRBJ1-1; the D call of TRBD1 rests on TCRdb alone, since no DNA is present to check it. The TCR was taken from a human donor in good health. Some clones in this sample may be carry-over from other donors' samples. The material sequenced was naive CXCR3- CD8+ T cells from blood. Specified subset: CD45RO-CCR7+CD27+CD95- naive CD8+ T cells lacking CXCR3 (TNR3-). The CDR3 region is CASNLRDRPPNTEAFF.